This T cell receptor beta chain was obtained from a study of blood T cell repertoires in COVID-19. Study-wide context: There were acute and convalescent COVID-19 samples, and they came from the United States, Italy and Spain.

The method was immunoSEQ multiplex PCR; TCRdb's version includes in-frame clones alone and lacks a portion of them. The table shows 45,000 to 60,000 clones, with 82% occurring only once. Looked up from germline, CDR1 is SGHKS and CDR2 is YYEKEE (reference sequence). Trimming stripped 3 bases from V and 7 bases from J, with 10 bases between. CDR3 size: 12 residues. This TCR came from a woman of 80 years or more with acute or convalescent COVID-19. Sequenced input: peripheral blood. The chain joins TRBV5-5 to TRBJ1-1, with D unresolved. This CDR3 is CASSYRPNEAFF. The CDR3 DNA is TGTGCCAGCAGCTATCGTCCTAATGAAGCTTTCTTT.